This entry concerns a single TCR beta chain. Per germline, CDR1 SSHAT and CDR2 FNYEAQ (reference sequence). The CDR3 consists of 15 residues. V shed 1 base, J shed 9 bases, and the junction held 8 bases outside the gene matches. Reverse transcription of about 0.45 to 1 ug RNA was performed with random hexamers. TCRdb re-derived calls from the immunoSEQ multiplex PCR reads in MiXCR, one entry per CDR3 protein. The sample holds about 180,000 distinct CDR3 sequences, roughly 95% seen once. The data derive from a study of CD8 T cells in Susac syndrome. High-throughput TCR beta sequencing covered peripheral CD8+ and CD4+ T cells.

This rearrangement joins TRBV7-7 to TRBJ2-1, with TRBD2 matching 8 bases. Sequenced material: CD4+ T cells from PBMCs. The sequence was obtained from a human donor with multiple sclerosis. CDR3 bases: TGTGCCAGCAGCTTAGAGGCCATAGCGGGGAGTGAGCAGTTCTTC. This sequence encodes CASSLEAIAGSEQFF. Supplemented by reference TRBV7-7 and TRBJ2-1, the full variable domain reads GAGVSQSPRYKVTKRGQDVTLRCDPISSHATLYWYQQALGQGPEFLTYFNYEAQPDKSGLPSDRFSAERPEGSISTLTIQRTEQRDSAMYRCASSLEAIAGSEQFFGPGTRLTVL.